This TCR beta chain was identified during a study of T-cell memory formation after mild COVID-19. For the study at large: TCR clusters mostly belonged to single donors.

Each CDR3 protein gets one entry after TCRdb re-called the 5' RACE reads with MiXCR. Among about 360,000 distinct CDR3 sequences listed, approximately 14% were seen once. The CDR3 contains 14 residues. In germline, CDR1 is SNHLY, CDR2 FYNNEI. V shed 6 bases and J 9 bases; nucleotides not matched to a gene: 8. The TCR comes from a man younger than 35 who had mild COVID-19 (a few samples of this study predate the infection). Cell type and time point are not known. Sequenced sample: PBMCs or a T cell subset sorted from them (not recorded which). The V gene is TRBV2, the J gene TRBJ1-6; TRBD1 matches 7 bases. This CDR3 is CASRFRDSGSPLHF. Here the CDR3 DNA reads TGTGCCAGCAGGTTCCGGGACAGCGGTTCACCCCTCCACTTT.